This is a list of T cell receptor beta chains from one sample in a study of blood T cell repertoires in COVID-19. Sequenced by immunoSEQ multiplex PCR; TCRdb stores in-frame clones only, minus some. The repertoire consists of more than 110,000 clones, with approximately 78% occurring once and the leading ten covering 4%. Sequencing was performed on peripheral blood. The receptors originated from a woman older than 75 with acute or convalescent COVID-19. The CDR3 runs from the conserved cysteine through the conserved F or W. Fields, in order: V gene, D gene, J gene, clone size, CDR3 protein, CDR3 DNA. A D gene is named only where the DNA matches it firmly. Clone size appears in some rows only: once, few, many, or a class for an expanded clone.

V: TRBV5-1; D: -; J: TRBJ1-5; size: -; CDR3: CASSLAGVGNQPQHF; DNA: TGCGCCAGCAGCTTGGCCGGGGTAGGCAATCAGCCCCAGCATTTT
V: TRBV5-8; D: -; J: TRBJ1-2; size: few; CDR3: CASSLGTDHYGYTF; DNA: TGTGCCAGCAGCTTGGGTACAGATCACTATGGCTACACCTTC
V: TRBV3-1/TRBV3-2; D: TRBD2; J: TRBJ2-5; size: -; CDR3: CASSQPRREAQETQYF; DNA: TGTGCCAGCAGCCAACCTAGGCGGGAGGCCCAAGAGACCCAGTACTTC
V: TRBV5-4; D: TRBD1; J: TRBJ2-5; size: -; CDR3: CASSPIPGGGETQYF; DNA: TGTGCCAGCAGCCCCATTCCAGGGGGCGGTGAGACCCAGTACTTC
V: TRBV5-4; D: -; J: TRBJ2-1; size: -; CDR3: CASSLGRGTFGNEQFF; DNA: TGTGCCAGCAGCTTGGGAAGAGGAACCTTTGGCAATGAGCAGTTCTTC
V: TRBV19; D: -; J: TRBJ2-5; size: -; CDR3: CASSIGGSLETQYF; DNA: TGTGCCAGTAGTATTGGGGGCAGTTTAGAGACCCAGTACTTC
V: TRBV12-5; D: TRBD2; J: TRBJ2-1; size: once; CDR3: CASHRAGGYTYNEQFF; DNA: TGTGCTAGTCATCGGGCGGGGGGTTATACCTACAATGAGCAGTTCTTC
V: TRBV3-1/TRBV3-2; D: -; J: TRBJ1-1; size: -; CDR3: CASSQAGRYTEAFF; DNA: TGTGCCAGCAGCCAAGCGGGTCGATACACTGAAGCTTTCTTT
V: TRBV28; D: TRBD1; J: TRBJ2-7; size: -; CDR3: CASSLWRGTGATYEQYF; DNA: TGTGCCAGCAGCCTCTGGAGAGGGACAGGGGCGACCTACGAGCAGTACTTC
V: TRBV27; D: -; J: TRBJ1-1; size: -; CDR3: CASTIGPNTEAFF; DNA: TGTGCCAGCACCATTGGGCCGAACACTGAAGCTTTCTTT
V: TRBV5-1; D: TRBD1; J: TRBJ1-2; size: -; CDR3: CASNPGQGYNYGYTF; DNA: TGCGCCAGCAATCCGGGACAGGGGTATAACTATGGCTACACCTTC
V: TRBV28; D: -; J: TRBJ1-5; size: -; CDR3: CASSWPRYSGNQPQHF; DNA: TGTGCCAGCAGTTGGCCACGGTACTCCGGGAATCAGCCCCAGCATTTT
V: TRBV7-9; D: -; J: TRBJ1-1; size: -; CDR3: CASTLPDRSSTEAFF; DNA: TGTGCCAGCACCCTCCCGGACAGATCATCGACTGAAGCTTTCTTT
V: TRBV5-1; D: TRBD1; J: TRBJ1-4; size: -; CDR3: CASSWGQAKEKLFF; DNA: TGCGCCAGCAGCTGGGGACAGGCTAAAGAAAAACTGTTTTTT
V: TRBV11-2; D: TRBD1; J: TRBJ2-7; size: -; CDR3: CASSEGTVSLHEQYF; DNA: TGTGCCAGCAGCGAAGGGACAGTGAGTCTCCACGAGCAGTACTTC
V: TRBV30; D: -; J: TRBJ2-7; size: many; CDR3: CAWGPQGYEQYF; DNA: TGTGCCTGGGGCCCTCAGGGTTACGAGCAGTACTTC
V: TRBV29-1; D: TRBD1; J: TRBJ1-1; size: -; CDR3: CSGTGGRTEAFF; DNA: TGCAGCGGTACAGGGGGCAGGACTGAAGCTTTCTTT
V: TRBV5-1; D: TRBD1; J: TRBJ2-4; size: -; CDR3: CASSSGQPLAKNIQYF; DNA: TGCGCCAGCAGCTCGGGACAGCCTTTAGCCAAAAACATTCAGTACTTC